The entry below describes one T cell receptor beta chain. The data were obtained in a study of blood T cell repertoires in COVID-19. Study details: Nucleic acid was either cDNA or gDNA, and it came from T cells, B-cell-depleted T cells, or PBMCs.

With V trimmed by 6 bases and J by 2 bases, 5 bases remained unmatched. Germline V CDR1 and CDR2: SGHRS, YFSETQ. The CDR3 runs 14 residues. TCRdb keeps only in-frame clones here, not all; method: immunoSEQ multiplex PCR. The sample holds a few hundred thousand clones; roughly 80% are singletons and the top ten take 5%. Sequencing used PBMCs or T cells enriched from blood (not recorded which). This chain joins TRBV5-1 and TRBJ2-7, with TRBD2 identical over 10 bases. This TCR came from a man aged 40-55 years who had been exposed to COVID-19. The CDR3 sequence: CASTPSGSTYEQYF. The CDR3 DNA is TGCGCCAGCACCCCTAGCGGGAGTACCTACGAGCAGTACTTC.